Shown below are 19 T cell receptor beta chains from a single sample sequenced in a study of blood T cell repertoires in COVID-19. Assay: immunoSEQ multiplex PCR; the TCRdb copy retains only in-frame clones and omits some. This table holds around 400,000 clones, around 92% found once. Material for sequencing was PBMCs or T cells enriched from blood (not recorded which). These receptors all stem from a young woman who had recovered from COVID-19.

The chain couples TRBV19 to TRBJ1-6, with D unclear. The CDR3 has 12 residues. V was pared by 6 bases and J by 6 bases, with 6 bases between. In germline, CDR1 is LNHDA, CDR2 SQIVND (reference sequence). The CDR3 nucleotides are TGTGCCAGTAGCGGACTTAATTCACCCCTCCACTTT. It specifies CASSGLNSPLHF.

In this sample, this clone turned up once. This chain uses TRBV2 with TRBJ2-5; a possible D gene is TRBD1 (6 bases). Trimming cost V 8 bases and J 0 bases, with 19 bases left between them. Per the germline V gene, CDR1 is SNHLY and CDR2 is FYNNEI. The CDR3 runs to 16 residues. CDR3 in amino acids: CASLRDIFSYQETQYF. As DNA, the CDR3 is TGTGCCAGCTTACGGGACATATTCTCGTACCAAGAGACCCAGTACTTC.

The CDR3 bases are TGCGCCAGCAGCGCGGGACAGGGAAACTACAATGAGCAGTTCTTC. Translating it yields CASSAGQGNYNEQFF. The J gene is TRBJ2-1, the V gene TRBV5-1; 9 bases map to TRBD1. CDR1 is SGHRS, CDR2 YFSETQ, per germline. This CDR3 has 15 residues. V trimming: 4 bases; J trimming: 3 bases; junction bases outside the gene matches: 5.

V gene TRBV19 combines with J gene TRBJ2-2; tentatively, D is TRBD1 (8 bases). The V gene lost 5 bases and the J gene lost 4 bases, with 14 bases spanning the gap. Looked up from germline, CDR1 is LNHDA and CDR2 is SQIVND (reference sequence). This CDR3 comprises 15 residues. The CDR3 here is CASSPNRGGTGELFF. The CDR3 region has the DNA TGTGCCAGTAGTCCGAACAGGGGGGGCACCGGGGAGCTGTTTTTT.

The rearrangement links TRBV5-1 to TRBJ1-1, with D tentatively TRBD1 (5 bases). This CDR3 is 15 amino acids long. V lost 4 bases to trimming and J lost 0 bases, with 13 bases between them. Per germline, CDR1 SGHRS and CDR2 YFSETQ. CDR3 loop: CASSPRTPMNTEAFF. The CDR3 nucleotides read TGCGCCAGCAGCCCACGGACACCCATGAACACTGAAGCTTTCTTT.

This chain links TRBV7-9 with TRBJ1-4, with D hard to call. The germline CDR1 and CDR2 sequences are SEHNR and FQNEAQ (reference sequence). V was trimmed by 5 bases and J by 13 bases, leaving 20 bases between them. This CDR3 is 14 amino acids long. The CDR3 DNA follows: TGTGCCAGCAGCCGCGACGGAGGGTGGGGAAGACTGTTTTTT. Translation: CASSRDGGWGRLFF.

This chain links TRBV18 with TRBJ2-7; D gene uncertain. The CDR3 runs to 13 residues. CDR1 and CDR2 (germline): KGHSH, LQKENI. V lost 3 bases and J lost 3, with 9 bases in between. CDR3 residues: CASSPTIGYEQYF. CDR3 DNA sequence: TGTGCCAGCTCACCTACTATCGGCTACGAGCAGTACTTC.

The chain links TRBV5-1 to TRBJ2-7, with 10 bases identical to TRBD2. V lost 6 bases to trimming and J lost 7 bases; unmatched junction nucleotides: 10. From germline, CDR1 is SGHRS and CDR2 YFSETQ. The CDR3 spans 14 residues. CDR3 protein: CASNLAGVSGEQYF. CDR3 coding DNA: TGCGCCAGCAATCTAGCGGGAGTATCGGGTGAGCAGTACTTC.

This chain uses TRBV9 with TRBJ1-3; 7 bases fit TRBD1. CDR1 is SGDLS, CDR2 YYNGEE, per germline. Unmatched junction bases numbered 6, after V lost 3 bases and J lost 0 bases. The CDR3 is made up of 16 amino acids. DNA for the CDR3: TGTGCCAGCAGCGCAAGACAGGGCATCTCTGGAAACACCATATATTTT. Its protein is CASSARQGISGNTIYF.

In nucleotides, the CDR3 is TGTGCTAGTGGTTTTCAACTAGCGGGGGGGTTAGAGCAGTTCTTC. Translating it yields CASGFQLAGGLEQFF. V usage is TRBV12-5 and J usage is TRBJ2-1, with 13 bases fitting TRBD2. CDR1 and CDR2 (germline): LGHNT, FRNRAP. V was pared by 3 bases and J by 10 bases, with 6 bases of the junction left unmatched. This CDR3 is built from 15 residues.

The genes are TRBV7-3 and TRBJ2-5; possible D gene TRBD1, 5 bases. Trimming took 5 bases from V and 3 from J, leaving 16 bases between them. Germline V lookup: CDR1 SGHTA, CDR2 FQGTGA. CDR3 size: 15 residues. CDR3 loop: CASSPGPGMEETQYF. Here the CDR3 DNA reads TGTGCCAGCAGCCCCGGACCAGGGATGGAAGAGACCCAGTACTTC.

The chain links TRBV5-6 to TRBJ1-2, with D perhaps TRBD1 (5 bases). Between the trimmed V and J ends, which lost 4 bases and 4 bases, there was a span of 14 bases. The CDR3 spans 14 residues. Germline-derived CDR1 and CDR2 are SGHDT and YYEEEE. DNA of the CDR3: TGTGCCAGCAGCCAAGGGGTTCCCTCCTATGGCTACACCTTC. It translates to CASSQGVPSYGYTF.

The chain recombines TRBV21-1 with TRBJ2-6; TRBD1 reflects the table's D call only, with no check against the DNA. TRBV21-1 is a pseudogene locus. This CDR3 has 17 amino acids. The CDR3 protein is CASPFLGALSGANVLTF. The CDR3 nucleotides read TGTGCCAGCCCTTTTTTGGGGGCGCTTTCTGGGGCCAACGTCCTGACTTTC.

This chain joins TRBV6-4 and TRBJ1-1, with TRBD1 matching 8 bases. With V trimmed by 6 bases and J by 1 base, 4 bases remained unmatched. Germline loops: CDR1 MRHNA, CDR2 SNTAGT. CDR3 length: 14 amino acids. CDR3 nucleotides: TGTGCCAGCAGACGCGACAGGGGGAACACTGAAGCTTTCTTT. Its protein is CASRRDRGNTEAFF.

The J gene is TRBJ1-4, the V gene TRBV10-3, with 7 nucleotides matching TRBD1. Germline loops: CDR1 ENHRY, CDR2 SYGVKD. V dropped 5 bases and J dropped 4; count of bases not matched to a gene: 4. This CDR3 has 14 amino acids. CDR3 bases: TGTGCCATCAGTCCGGGACAGATTAATGAAAAACTGTTTTTT. Amino acids: CAISPGQINEKLFF.

V and J are TRBV6-5 and TRBJ2-7; a weak D match, TRBD1 (5 bases). Per the germline V gene, CDR1 is MNHEY and CDR2 is SVGAGI. The V and J ends lost 0 bases and 3 bases respectively, with 6 bases between them. This CDR3 is built from 13 residues. The CDR3 reads CASSYSQGYEQYF. The DNA of the CDR3 is TGTGCCAGCAGTTACTCGCAGGGCTACGAGCAGTACTTC.

This clone was counted only a few times. The V call is TRBV9, the J call TRBJ1-1, with unresolved D. V was trimmed by 7 bases and J by 3 bases, leaving 16 bases between them. The CDR3 has 14 amino acids. The germline CDR1 and CDR2 sequences are SGDLS and YYNGEE. The CDR3 bases are TGTGCCAGCTCCCTCAGTGCGGACTACACTGAAGCTTTCTTT. It yields the protein CASSLSADYTEAFF.

The chain couples TRBV11-1 to TRBJ2-1; D possibly corresponds to TRBD2 (5 bases). Germline assignment: CDR1 SGHAT and CDR2 FQDESV (reference sequence). V was clipped by 1 base and J by 5 bases, with 12 bases between them. CDR3 length equals 15 residues. The DNA for the CDR3 is TGTGCCAGCAGCTTAGGGAGGTGGGCTAACAATGAGCAGTTCTTC. Its translation: CASSLGRWANNEQFF. Together with reference TRBV11-1 and TRBJ2-1, the CDR3 gives the full variable domain: EAEVAQSPRYKITEKSQAVAFWCDPISGHATLYWYRQILGQGPELLVQFQDESVVDDSQLPKDRFSAERLKGVDSTLKIQPAELGDSAMYLCASSLGRWANNEQFFGPGTRLTVL.

V usage is TRBV10-2 and J usage is TRBJ2-1; 11 bases line up with TRBD2. The CDR3 consists of 14 residues. The junction had 0 bases not matched to a gene; V was cut back by 5 bases and J by 3 bases. Germline CDR1 WSHSY, CDR2 SAAADI. The CDR3 sequence: CASSTSGGYNEQFF. The CDR3 region has the DNA TGCGCCAGCAGTACTAGCGGGGGCTACAATGAGCAGTTCTTC.